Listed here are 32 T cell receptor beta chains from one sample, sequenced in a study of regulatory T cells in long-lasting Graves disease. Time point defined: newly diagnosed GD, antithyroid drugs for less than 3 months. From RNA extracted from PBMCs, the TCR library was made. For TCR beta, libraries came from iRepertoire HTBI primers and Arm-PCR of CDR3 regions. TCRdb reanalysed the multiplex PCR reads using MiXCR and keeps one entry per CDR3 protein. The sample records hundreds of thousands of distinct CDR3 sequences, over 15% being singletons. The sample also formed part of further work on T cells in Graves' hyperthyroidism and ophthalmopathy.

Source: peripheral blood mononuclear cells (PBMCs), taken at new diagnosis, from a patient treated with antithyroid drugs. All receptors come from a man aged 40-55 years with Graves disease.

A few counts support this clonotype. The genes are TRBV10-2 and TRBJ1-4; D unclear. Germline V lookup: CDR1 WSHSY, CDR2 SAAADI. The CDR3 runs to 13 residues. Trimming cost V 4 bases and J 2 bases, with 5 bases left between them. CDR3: CASSAGTNEKLFF. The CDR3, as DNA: TGCGCCAGCAGTGCTGGGACTAATGAAAAACTGTTTTTT.

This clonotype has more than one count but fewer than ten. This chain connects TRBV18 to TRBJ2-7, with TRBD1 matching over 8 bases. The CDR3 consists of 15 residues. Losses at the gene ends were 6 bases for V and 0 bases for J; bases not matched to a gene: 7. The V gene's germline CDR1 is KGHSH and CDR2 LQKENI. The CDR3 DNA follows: TGTGCCAGCTCCCCTGACAGGGGCCCCTCCTACGAGCAGTACTTC. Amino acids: CASSPDRGPSYEQYF.

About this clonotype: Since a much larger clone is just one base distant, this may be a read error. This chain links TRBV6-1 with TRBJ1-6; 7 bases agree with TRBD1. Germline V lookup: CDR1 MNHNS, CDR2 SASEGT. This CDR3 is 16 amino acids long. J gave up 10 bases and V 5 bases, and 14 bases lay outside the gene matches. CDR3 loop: CASSHTGTAQGSPLHF. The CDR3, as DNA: TGTGCCAGCAGTCACACCGGGACAGCCCAAGGCTCACCCCTCCACTTT.

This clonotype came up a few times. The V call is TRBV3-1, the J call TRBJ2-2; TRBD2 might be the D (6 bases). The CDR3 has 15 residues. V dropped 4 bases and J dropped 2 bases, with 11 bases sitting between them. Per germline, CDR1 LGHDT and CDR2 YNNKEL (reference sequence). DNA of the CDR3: TGTGCCAGCAGCCCTTGGGACTCAAACACCGGGGAGCTGTTTTTT. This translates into CASSPWDSNTGELFF. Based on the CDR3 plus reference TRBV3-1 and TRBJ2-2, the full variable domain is DTAVSQTPKYLVTQMGNDKSIKCEQNLGHDTMYWYKQDSKKFLKIMFSYNNKELIINETVPNRFSPKSPDKAHLNLHINSLELGDSAVYFCASSPWDSNTGELFFGEGSRLTVL.

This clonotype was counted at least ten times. The CDR3: CASSELSVGGLPGELFF. The CDR3 DNA reads as TGTGCCAGCAGTGAATTGAGCGTGGGGGGGCTGCCTGGGGAGCTGTTTTTT. The chain joins TRBV2 to TRBJ2-2; the D gene is possibly TRBD2 (7 bases). This CDR3 region has 17 residues. The V gene lost 2 bases and the J gene lost 8 bases, with 21 bases spanning the gap. Germline V gene lookup returns CDR1 SNHLY and CDR2 FYNNEI.

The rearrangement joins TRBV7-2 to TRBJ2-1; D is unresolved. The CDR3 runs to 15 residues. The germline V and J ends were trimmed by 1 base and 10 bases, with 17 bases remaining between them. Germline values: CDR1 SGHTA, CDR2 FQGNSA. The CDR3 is CASSLVADRFEEQFF. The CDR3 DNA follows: TGTGCCAGCAGCTTAGTGGCGGACCGTTTCGAGGAGCAGTTCTTC.

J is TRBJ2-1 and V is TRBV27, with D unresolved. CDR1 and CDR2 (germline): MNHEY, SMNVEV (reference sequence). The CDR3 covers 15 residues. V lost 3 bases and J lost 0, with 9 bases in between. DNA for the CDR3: TGTGCCAGCAGTTTGGCGGTTAGCTCCTACAATGAGCAGTTCTTC. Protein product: CASSLAVSSYNEQFF.

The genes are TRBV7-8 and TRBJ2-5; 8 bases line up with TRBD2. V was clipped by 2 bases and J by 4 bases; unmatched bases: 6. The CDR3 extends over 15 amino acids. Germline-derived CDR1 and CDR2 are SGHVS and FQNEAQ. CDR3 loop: CASSLREGETETQYF. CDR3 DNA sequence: TGTGCCAGCAGCTTACGGGAGGGGGAGACAGAGACCCAGTACTTC. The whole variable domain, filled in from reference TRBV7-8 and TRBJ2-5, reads GAGVSQSPRYKVAKRGQDVALRCDPISGHVSLFWYQQALGQGPEFLTYFQNEAQLDKSGLPSDRFFAERPEGSVSTLKIQRTQQEDSAVYLCASSLREGETETQYFGPGTRLLVL.

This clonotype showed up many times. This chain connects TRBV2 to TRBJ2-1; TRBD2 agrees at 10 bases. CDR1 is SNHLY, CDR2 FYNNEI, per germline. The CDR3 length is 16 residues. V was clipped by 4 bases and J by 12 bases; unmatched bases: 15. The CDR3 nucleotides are TGTGCCAGCAGTGTCGAGCGGGGGGGCCTGACGGAATGGCAGTTCTTC. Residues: CASSVERGGLTEWQFF.

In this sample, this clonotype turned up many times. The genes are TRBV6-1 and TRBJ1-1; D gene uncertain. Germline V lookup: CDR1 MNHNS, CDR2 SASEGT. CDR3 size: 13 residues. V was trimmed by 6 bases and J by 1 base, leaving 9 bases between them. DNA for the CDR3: TGTGCCAGCAGACAGTTTAAGAACACTGAAGCTTTCTTT. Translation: CASRQFKNTEAFF.

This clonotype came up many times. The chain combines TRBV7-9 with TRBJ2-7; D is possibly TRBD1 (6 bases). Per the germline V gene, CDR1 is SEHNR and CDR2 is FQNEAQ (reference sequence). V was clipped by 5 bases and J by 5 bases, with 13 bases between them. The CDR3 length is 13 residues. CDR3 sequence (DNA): TGTGCCAGCAGCACCTGGGACAAAAACGAGCAGTACTTC. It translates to CASSTWDKNEQYF.

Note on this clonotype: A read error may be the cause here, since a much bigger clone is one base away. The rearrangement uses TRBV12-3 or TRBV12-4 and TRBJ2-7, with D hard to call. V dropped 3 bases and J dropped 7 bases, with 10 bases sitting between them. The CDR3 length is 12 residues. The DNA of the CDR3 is TGTGCCAGCAGTTTTAGGTACAATGAGCAGTACTTC. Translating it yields CASSFRYNEQYF.

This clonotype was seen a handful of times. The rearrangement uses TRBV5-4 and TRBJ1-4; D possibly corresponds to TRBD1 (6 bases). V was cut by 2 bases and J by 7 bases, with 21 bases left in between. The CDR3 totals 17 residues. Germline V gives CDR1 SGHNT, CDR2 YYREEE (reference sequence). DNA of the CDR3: TGTGCCAGCAGCTTTTCTACAGGGAAACGGGGCGGTGAAAAACTGTTTTTT. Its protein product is CASSFSTGKRGGEKLFF.

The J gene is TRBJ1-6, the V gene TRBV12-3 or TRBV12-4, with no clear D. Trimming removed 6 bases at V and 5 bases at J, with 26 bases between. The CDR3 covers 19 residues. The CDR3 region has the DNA TGTGCCAGCAGCCCGAGATCCAAGTACCCCGCCACGAATAATTCACCCCTCCACTTT. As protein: CASSPRSKYPATNNSPLHF.

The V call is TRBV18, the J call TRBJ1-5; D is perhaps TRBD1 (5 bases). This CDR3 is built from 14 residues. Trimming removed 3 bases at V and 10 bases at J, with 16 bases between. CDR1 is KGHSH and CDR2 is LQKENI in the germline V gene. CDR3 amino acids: CASSPSGGFGPQHF. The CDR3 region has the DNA TGTGCCAGCTCACCCTCGGGGGGGTTCGGACCCCAGCATTTT.

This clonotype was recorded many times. The CDR3 region is CASSQGRWSETQYF. Written as DNA, the CDR3 is TGTGCCAGCAGCCAAGGTCGGTGGTCTGAGACCCAGTACTTC. This rearrangement joins TRBV3-1 to TRBJ2-5; D ambiguous. There are 14 residues in the CDR3. Germline V gene data show CDR1 as LGHDT and CDR2 as YNNKEL (reference sequence). The V and J ends lost 1 base and 5 bases respectively, with 11 bases between them.

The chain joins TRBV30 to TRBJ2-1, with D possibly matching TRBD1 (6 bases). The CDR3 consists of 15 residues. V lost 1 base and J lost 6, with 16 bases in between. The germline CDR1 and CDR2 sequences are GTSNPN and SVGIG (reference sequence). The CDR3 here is CAWSGGQTPFNEQFF. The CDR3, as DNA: TGTGCCTGGAGTGGTGGACAGACCCCCTTCAATGAGCAGTTCTTC.

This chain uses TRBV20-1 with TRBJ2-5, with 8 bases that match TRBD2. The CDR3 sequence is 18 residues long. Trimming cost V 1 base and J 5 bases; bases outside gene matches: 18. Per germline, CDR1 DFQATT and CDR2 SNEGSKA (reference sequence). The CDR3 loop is CSARASGVGGGRLETQYF. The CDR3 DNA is TGCAGTGCTAGAGCAAGCGGGGTCGGGGGGGGTCGTTTGGAGACCCAGTACTTC.

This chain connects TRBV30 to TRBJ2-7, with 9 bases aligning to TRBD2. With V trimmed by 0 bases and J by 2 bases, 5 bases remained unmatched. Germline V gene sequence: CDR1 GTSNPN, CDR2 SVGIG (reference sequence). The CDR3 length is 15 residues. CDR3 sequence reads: CAWSVTRGGPYEQYF. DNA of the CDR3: TGTGCCTGGAGTGTAACGCGGGGGGGCCCCTACGAGCAGTACTTC. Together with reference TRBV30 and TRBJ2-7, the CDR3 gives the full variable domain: SQTIHQWPATLVQPVGSPLSLECTVEGTSNPNLYWYRQAAGRGLQLLFYSVGIGQISSEVPQNLSASRPQDRQFILSSKKLLLSDSGFYLCAWSVTRGGPYEQYFGPGTRLTVT.

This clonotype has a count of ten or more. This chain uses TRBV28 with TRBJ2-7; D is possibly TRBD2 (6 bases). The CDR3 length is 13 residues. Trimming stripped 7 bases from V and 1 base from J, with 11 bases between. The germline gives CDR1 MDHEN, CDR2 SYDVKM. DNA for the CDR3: TGTGCCAGCACGATAGGGACTTCCTACGAGCAGTACTTC. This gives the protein CASTIGTSYEQYF. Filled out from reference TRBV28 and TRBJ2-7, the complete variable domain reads DVKVTQSSRYLVKRTGEKVFLECVQDMDHENMFWYRQDPGLGLRLIYFSYDVKMKEKGDIPEGYSVSREKKERFSLILESASTNQTSMYLCASTIGTSYEQYFGPGTRLTVT.

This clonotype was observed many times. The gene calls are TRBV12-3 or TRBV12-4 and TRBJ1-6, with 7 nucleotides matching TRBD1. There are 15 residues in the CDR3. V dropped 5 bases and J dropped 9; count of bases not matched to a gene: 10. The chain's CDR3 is CASSRQTGWGSPLHF. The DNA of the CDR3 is TGTGCCAGCAGTCGACAGACAGGGTGGGGTTCACCCCTCCACTTT.

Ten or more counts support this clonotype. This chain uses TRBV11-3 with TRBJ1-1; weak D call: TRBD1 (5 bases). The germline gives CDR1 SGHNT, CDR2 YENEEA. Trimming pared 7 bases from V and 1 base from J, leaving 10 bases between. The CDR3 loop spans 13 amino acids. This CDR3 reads CASTNGQNTEAFF. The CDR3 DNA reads TGTGCCAGCACCAACGGACAGAACACTGAAGCTTTCTTT. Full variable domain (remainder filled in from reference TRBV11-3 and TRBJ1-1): EAGVVQSPRYKIIEKKQPVAFWCNPISGHNTLYWYLQNLGQGPELLIRYENEEAVDDSQLPKDRFSAERLKGVDSTLKIQPAELGDSAVYLCASTNGQNTEAFFGQGTRLTVV.

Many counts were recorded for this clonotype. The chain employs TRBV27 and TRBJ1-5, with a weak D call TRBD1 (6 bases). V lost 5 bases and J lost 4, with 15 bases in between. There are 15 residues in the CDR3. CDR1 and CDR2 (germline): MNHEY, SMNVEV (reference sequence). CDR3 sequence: CASSSYRALNQPQHF. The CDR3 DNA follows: TGTGCCAGCAGTAGCTACAGGGCTCTGAATCAGCCCCAGCATTTT.

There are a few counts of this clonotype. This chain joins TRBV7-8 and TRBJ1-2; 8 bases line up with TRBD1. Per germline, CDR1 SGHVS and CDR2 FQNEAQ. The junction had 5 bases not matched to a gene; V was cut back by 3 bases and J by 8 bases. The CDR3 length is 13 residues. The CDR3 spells CASSFQGAEGYTF. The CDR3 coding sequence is TGTGCCAGCAGCTTTCAGGGGGCGGAAGGCTACACCTTC.

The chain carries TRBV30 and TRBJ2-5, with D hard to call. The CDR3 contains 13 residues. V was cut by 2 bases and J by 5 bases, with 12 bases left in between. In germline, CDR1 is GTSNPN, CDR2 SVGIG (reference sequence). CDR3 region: CAWSRVSWETQYF. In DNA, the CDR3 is TGTGCCTGGAGTCGGGTTAGCTGGGAGACCCAGTACTTC.

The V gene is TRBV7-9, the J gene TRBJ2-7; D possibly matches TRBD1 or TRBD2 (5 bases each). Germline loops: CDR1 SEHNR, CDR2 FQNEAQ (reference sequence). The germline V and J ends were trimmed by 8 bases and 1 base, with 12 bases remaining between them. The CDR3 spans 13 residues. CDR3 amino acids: CASEGTDSYEQYF. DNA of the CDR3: TGTGCCAGCGAGGGGACGGATTCCTACGAGCAGTACTTC.

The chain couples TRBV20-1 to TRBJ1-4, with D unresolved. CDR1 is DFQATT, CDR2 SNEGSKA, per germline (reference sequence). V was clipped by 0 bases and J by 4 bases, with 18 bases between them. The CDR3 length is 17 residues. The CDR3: CSARDRLRPGLNEKLFF. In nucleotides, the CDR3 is TGCAGTGCTAGAGACCGGCTACGACCCGGACTTAATGAAAAACTGTTTTTT.

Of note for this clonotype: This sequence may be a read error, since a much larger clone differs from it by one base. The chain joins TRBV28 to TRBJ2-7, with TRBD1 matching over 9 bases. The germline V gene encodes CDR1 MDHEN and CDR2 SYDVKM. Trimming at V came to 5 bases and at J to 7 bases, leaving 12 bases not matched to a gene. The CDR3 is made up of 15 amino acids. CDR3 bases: TGTGCCAGCAGTGGTTACCGGGACAGGGCACGGGAGCAGTACTTC. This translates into CASSGYRDRAREQYF.

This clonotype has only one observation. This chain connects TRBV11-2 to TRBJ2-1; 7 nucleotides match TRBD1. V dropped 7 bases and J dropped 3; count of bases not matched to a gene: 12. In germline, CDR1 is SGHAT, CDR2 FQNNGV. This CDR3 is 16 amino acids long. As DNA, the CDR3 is TGTGCCAGCACCGAAACGACAGGGACCTTCTACAATGAGCAGTTCTTC. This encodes CASTETTGTFYNEQFF.

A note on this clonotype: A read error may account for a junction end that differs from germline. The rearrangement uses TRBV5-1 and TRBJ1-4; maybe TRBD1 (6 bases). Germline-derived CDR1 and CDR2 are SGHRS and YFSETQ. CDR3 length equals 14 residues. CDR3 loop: CASSRTGRYEKLLF. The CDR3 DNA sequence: TGCGCCAGCAGCCGAACAGGGAGGTATGAAAAACTGCTTTTT.

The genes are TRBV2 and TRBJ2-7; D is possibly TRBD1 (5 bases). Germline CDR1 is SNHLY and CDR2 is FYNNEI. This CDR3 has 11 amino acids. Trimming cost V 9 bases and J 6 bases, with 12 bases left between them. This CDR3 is CASRQIGEQYF. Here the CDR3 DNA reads TGTGCCAGTAGACAGATTGGCGAGCAGTACTTC.

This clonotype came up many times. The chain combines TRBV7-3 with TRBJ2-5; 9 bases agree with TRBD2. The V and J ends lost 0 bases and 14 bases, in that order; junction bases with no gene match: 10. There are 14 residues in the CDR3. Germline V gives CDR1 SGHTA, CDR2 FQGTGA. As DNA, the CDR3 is TGTGCCAGCAGCTTAACGGGGGATAGCGGGGGCCGATACTTC. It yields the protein CASSLTGDSGGRYF.